The present entry profiles one T cell receptor (beta chain) with its context. Antigen: not known. Sorting that relied on CD45RO/CCR7/CD25/CD127/CD95/CD27 yielded CD4+ naive, central memory, regulatory and stem cell-like memory cells. Of the isolated RNA, all was reverse transcribed, and so the sequenced material was expressed TCRB transcripts. The read count averaged about 3.57 million across naive, central memory and regulatory T cell samples. Sequencing used immunoSEQ multiplex PCR; TCRdb keeps in-frame clones, though not all of them. The table has around 710,000 clones, under 15% seen once; the top ten hold more than 0.095%. These data belong to a study of beta chain features in type 1 diabetes. General study findings and limits: Whether HLA type influences TCRB rearrangement remained unresolved here. TCRB CDR3s from Type 1 diabetes patients were moderately but significantly shorter in all four CD4+ subsets. Naive, central memory and Treg TCRB repertoires seemed to resemble each other more closely in patients than they did in healthy donors.

Sequencing used naive CD4+ T cells from blood. The sequence was obtained from a man aged 25-45 years with type 1 diabetes.

CDR3 region: CASSPSAGIAYEQYF. The CDR3 DNA is TGTGCCAGCTCACCGTCCGCAGGGATTGCCTACGAGCAGTACTTC. This rearrangement joins TRBV18 to TRBJ2-7; possibly TRBD1 for D (5 bases). The CDR3 runs 15 residues. Trimming shortened V by 3 bases and J by 2 bases, and 14 bases separated the two germline ends. CDR1 and CDR2 (germline): KGHSH, LQKENI.